This T cell receptor (beta chain) was identified during a study of technical replicates of blood from several donors. Measured with immunoSEQ multiplex PCR; TCRdb has only the in-frame clones, and not every one. The table lists roughly 76,000 clones, roughly 94% of them singletons, with approximately 0.25% in the top ten. This clone was seen a handful of times. The TCR comes from a human donor in good health. Material: T cells isolated from PBMCs.

The CDR3: CASSSGDWDTEAFF. The CDR3 nucleotides read TGTGCCAGCAGCTCAGGGGATTGGGACACTGAAGCTTTCTTT. The gene calls are TRBV9 and TRBJ1-1; maybe TRBD1 (6 bases). This CDR3 has 14 amino acids. V was trimmed by 4 bases and J by 3 bases, leaving 13 bases between them. The germline V gene encodes CDR1 SGDLS and CDR2 YYNGEE.